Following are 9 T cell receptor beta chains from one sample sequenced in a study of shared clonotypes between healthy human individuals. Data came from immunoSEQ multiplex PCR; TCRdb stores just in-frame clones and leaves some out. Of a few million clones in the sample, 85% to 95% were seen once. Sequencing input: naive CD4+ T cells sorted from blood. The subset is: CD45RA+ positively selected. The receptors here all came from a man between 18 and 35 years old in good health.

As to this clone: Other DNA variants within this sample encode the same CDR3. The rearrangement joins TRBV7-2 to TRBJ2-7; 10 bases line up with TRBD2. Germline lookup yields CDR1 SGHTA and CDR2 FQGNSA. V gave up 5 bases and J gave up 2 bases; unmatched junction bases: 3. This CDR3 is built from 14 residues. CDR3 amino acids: CASSQLAGPYEQYF. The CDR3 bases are TGTGCCAGCAGCCAACTAGCGGGACCCTACGAGCAGTACTTC.

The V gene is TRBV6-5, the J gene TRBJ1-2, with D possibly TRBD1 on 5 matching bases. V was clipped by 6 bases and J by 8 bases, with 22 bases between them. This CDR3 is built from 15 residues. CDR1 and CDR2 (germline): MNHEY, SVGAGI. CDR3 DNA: TGTGCCAGCAGCCGCTTTCGGGGGGAAGTTGGCGGCTACACCTTC. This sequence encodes CASSRFRGEVGGYTF.

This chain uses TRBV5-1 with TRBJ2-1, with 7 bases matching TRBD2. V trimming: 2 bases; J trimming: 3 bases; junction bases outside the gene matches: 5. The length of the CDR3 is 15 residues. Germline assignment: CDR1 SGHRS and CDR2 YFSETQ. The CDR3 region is CASSFSGDYYNEQFF. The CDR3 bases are TGCGCCAGCAGCTTTTCGGGGGACTACTACAATGAGCAGTTCTTC.

The CDR3 sequence is CASSAPFYEQFF. Written as DNA, the CDR3 is TGTGCCAGCAGCGCCCCGTTCTATGAGCAGTTCTTC. The V call is TRBV7-2, the J call TRBJ2-1; D gene ambiguous. Germline CDR1 reads SGHTA; CDR2 reads FQGNSA. V lost 5 bases to trimming and J lost 8 bases, with 10 bases between them. CDR3 length: 12 residues.

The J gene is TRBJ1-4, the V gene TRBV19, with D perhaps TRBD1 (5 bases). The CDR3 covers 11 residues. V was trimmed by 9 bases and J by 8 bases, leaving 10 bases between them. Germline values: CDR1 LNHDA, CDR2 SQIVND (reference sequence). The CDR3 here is CASHRGEKLFF. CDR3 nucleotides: TGTGCCAGCCATCGGGGCGAAAAACTGTTTTTT. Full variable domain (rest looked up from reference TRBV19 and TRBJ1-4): DGGITQSPKYLFRKEGQNVTLSCEQNLNHDAMYWYRQDPGQGLRLIYYSQIVNDFQKGDIAEGYSVSREKKESFPLTVTSAQKNPTAFYLCASHRGEKLFFGSGTQLSVL.

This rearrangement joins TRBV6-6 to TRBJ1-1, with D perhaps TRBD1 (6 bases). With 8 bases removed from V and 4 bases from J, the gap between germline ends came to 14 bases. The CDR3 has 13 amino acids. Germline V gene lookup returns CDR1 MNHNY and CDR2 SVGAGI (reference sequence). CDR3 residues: CASGSDSGTEAFF. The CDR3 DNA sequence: TGTGCCAGCGGATCGGACAGTGGCACTGAAGCTTTCTTT.

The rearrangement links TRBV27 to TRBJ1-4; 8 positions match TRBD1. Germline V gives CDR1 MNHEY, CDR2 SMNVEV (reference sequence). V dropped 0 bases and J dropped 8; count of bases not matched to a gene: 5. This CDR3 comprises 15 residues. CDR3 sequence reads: CASSLSGQGYEKLFF. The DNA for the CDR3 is TGTGCCAGCAGTTTATCCGGACAGGGATACGAAAAACTGTTTTTT. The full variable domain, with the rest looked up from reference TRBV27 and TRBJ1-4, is EAQVTQNPRYLITVTGKKLTVTCSQNMNHEYMSWYRQDPGLGLRQIYYSMNVEVTDKGDVPEGYKVSRKEKRNFPLILESPSPNQTSLYFCASSLSGQGYEKLFFGSGTQLSVL.

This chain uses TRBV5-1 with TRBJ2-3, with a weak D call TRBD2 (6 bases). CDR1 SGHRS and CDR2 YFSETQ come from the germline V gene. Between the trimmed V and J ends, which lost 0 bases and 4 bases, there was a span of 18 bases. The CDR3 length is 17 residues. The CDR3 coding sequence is TGCGCCAGCAGCTTGGCCATTGGACGGAGGGACCCAGATACGCAGTATTTT. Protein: CASSLAIGRRDPDTQYF. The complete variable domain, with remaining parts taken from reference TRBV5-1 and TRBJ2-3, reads KAGVTQTPRYLIKTRGQQVTLSCSPISGHRSVSWYQQTPGQGLQFLFEYFSETQRNKGNFPGRFSGRQFSNSRSEMNVSTLELGDSALYLCASSLAIGRRDPDTQYFGPGTRLTVL.

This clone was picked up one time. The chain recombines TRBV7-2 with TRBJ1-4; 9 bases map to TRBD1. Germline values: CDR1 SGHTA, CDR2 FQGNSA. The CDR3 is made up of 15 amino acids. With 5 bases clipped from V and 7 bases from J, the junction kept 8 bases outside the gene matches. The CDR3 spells CASSPRTGVREKLFF. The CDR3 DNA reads TGTGCCAGCAGCCCCCGGACAGGGGTCCGTGAAAAACTGTTTTTT.